The 4 T cell receptor beta chains below come from one sample, sequenced in a study of T cells after yellow fever vaccination. Each CDR3 protein gets one entry after TCRdb re-called the 5' RACE reads with MiXCR. The sample consists of approximately 93,000 distinct CDR3 sequences, under 6.5% of them appearing once. Sequences were derived from CD8+ T cells sorted from PBMCs, sampled 10 days after the yellow fever booster vaccination. The receptors here all came from a man aged 18 to 29 who received the YFV17D yellow fever vaccine.

V and J are TRBV19 and TRBJ2-5, with D possibly called TRBD1 or TRBD2 (7 bases each). V lost 11 bases and J 5 bases, leaving 21 bases between the germline ends. The germline CDR1 and CDR2 sequences are LNHDA and SQIVND (reference sequence). The CDR3 sequence is 14 residues long. This chain's CDR3 is CAAYSGGGEETQYF. The CDR3 DNA follows: TGTGCCGCCTATTCAGGGGGGGGGGAGGAGACCCAGTACTTC. The full variable domain, rest sourced from reference TRBV19 and TRBJ2-5, is DGGITQSPKYLFRKEGQNVTLSCEQNLNHDAMYWYRQDPGQGLRLIYYSQIVNDFQKGDIAEGYSVSREKKESFPLTVTSAQKNPTAFYLCAAYSGGGEETQYFGPGTRLLVL.

This clonotype was seen only a few times. J is TRBJ2-7 and V is TRBV20-1, with D possibly matching TRBD2 (6 bases). V lost 1 base, J lost 5 bases, and 12 bases lay in between. Germline V gene lookup returns CDR1 DFQATT and CDR2 SNEGSKA (reference sequence). CDR3 length: 13 residues. The CDR3 region is CSARGTNSNEQYF. The CDR3, as DNA: TGCAGTGCTAGAGGGACTAATTCGAACGAGCAGTACTTC.

The rearrangement links TRBV5-1 to TRBJ2-2, with a possible D match to TRBD1 (5 bases). The germline V gene encodes CDR1 SGHRS and CDR2 YFSETQ. This CDR3 comprises 15 residues. Trimming left V 6 bases short and J 1 base short, with 13 bases between. CDR3 coding DNA: TGCGCCAGCACCGTCGCAGGGTTGAACACCGGGGAGCTGTTTTTT. It codes for CASTVAGLNTGELFF. Supplemented by reference TRBV5-1 and TRBJ2-2, the full variable domain reads KAGVTQTPRYLIKTRGQQVTLSCSPISGHRSVSWYQQTPGQGLQFLFEYFSETQRNKGNFPGRFSGRQFSNSRSEMNVSTLELGDSALYLCASTVAGLNTGELFFGEGSRLTVL.

This clonotype was detected many times. The J gene is TRBJ2-1, the V gene TRBV4-1; D is undetermined. V was trimmed by 4 bases and J by 8 bases, leaving 15 bases between them. This CDR3 contains 14 residues. CDR1 MGHRA and CDR2 YSYEKL come from the germline V gene. The DNA of the CDR3 is TGCGCCAGCAGCCCTAAGGTTAGCAGGCATGAGCAGTTCTTC. As protein: CASSPKVSRHEQFF.